This T cell receptor (beta chain) was identified during a study of patients and donors after allogeneic stem cell transplantation. TCRdb re-derived calls from the RT-PCR reads in MiXCR, one entry per CDR3 protein. Among approximately 200,000 distinct CDR3 sequences listed, 41% were seen once. The CDR3 is 13 amino acids. V lost 6 bases to trimming and J lost 3 bases; unmatched junction nucleotides: 5. Germline-derived CDR1 and CDR2 are MNHEY and SMNVEV (reference sequence). This sequence was found in a human donor who was either an allogeneic HSCT recipient or a stem cell or donor lymphocyte infusion donor (not recorded which). It is not recorded whose cells these are; they may come from a transplant donor. The V gene is TRBV27, the J gene TRBJ2-7; 7 bases agree with TRBD2. Sequencing input: blood, either unsorted or a sorted T cell fraction (not recorded which). In DNA form, the CDR3 reads TGTGCCAGCAGCTTGACTAGCAGCTACGAGCAGTACTTC. Protein sequence: CASSLTSSYEQYF.